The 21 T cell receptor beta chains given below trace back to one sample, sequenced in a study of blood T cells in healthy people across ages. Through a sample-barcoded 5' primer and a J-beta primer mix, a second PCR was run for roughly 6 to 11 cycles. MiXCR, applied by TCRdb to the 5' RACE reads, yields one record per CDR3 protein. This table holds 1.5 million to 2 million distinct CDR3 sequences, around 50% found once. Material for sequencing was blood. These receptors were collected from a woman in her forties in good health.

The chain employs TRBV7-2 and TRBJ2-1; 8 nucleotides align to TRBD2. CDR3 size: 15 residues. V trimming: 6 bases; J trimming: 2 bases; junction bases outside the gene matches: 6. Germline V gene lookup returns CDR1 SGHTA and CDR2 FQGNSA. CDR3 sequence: CASRQAGATYNEQFF. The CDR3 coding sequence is TGTGCCAGCAGACAAGCGGGGGCGACCTACAATGAGCAGTTCTTC.

The CDR3 DNA reads as TGTGCCAGCAGCCCCGCCAGGGGTGGGTGCGAGCAGTACTTC. Translated: CASSPARGGCEQYF. This chain links TRBV13 with TRBJ2-4; the D gene is possibly TRBD1 (6 bases). The assigned J gene may be wrong: the sequence end matches TRBJ2-7 better. The germline V gene has CDR1 PRHDT and CDR2 FYEKMQ (reference sequence). The CDR3 has 14 amino acids.

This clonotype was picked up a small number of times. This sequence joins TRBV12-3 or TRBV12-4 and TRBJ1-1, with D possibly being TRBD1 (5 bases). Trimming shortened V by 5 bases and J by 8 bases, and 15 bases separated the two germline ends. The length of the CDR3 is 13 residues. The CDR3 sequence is CASSLRTPAEAFF. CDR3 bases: TGTGCCAGCAGTCTGCGGACACCCGCCGAAGCTTTCTTT.

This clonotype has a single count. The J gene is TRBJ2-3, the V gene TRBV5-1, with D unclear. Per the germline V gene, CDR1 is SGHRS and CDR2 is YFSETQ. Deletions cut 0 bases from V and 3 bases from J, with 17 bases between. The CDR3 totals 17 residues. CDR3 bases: TGCGCCAGCAGCTTGGCCCTGGGTTGGGAACCGACAGATACGCAGTATTTT. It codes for CASSLALGWEPTDTQYF.

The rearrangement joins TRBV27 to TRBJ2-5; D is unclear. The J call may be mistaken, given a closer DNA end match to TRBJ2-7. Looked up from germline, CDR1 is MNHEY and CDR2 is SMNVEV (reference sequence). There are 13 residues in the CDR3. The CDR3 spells CASSSAPFYEQYF. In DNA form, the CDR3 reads TGTGCCAGCAGTTCCGCACCATTCTACGAGCAGTACTTC.

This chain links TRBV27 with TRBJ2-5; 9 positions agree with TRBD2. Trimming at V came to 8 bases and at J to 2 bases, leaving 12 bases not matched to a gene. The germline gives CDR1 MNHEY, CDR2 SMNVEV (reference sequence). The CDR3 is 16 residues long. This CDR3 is CASGLVAGALQETQYF. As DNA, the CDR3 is TGTGCCAGCGGGTTGGTAGCGGGGGCCCTTCAAGAGACCCAGTACTTC.

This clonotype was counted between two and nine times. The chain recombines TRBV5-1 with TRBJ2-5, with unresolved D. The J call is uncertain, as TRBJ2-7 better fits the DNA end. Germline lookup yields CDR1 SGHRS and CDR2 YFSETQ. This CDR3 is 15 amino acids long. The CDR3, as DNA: TGCGCCAGCAAAAAGGGCCTCTCCACTACCTACGAGCAGTACTTC. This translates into CASKKGLSTTYEQYF.

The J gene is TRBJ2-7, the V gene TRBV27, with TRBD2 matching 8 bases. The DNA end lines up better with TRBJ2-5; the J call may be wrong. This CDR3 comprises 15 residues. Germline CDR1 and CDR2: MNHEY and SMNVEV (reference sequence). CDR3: CASSPPGLGGETQYF. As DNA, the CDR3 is TGTGCCAGCAGTCCCCCGGGACTAGGTGGAGAGACCCAGTACTTC.

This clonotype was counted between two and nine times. CDR3 residues: CSVLTGTLSTDTQYF. CDR3 sequence (DNA): TGCAGCGTCCTTACCGGGACCCTCAGCACAGATACGCAGTATTTT. The V call is TRBV29-1, the J call TRBJ2-3; D is tentatively TRBD1 or TRBD2 (5 bases each). This CDR3 contains 15 residues. Germline lookup yields CDR1 SQVTM and CDR2 ANQGSEA. Trimming removed 6 bases at V and 0 bases at J, with 16 bases between.

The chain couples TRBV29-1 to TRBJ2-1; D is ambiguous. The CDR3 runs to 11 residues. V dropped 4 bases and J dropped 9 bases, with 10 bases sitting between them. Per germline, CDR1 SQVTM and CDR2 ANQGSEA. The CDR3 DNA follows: TGCAGCGTTGGACTGCTAGGTGAGCAGTTCTTC. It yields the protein CSVGLLGEQFF.

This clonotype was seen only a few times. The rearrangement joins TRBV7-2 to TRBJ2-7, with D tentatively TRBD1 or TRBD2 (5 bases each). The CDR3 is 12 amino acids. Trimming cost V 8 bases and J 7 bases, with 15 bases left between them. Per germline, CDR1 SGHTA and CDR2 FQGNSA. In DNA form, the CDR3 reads TGTGCCAGCGTGGGGGTGCTACGGGAGCAGTACTTC. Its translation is CASVGVLREQYF.

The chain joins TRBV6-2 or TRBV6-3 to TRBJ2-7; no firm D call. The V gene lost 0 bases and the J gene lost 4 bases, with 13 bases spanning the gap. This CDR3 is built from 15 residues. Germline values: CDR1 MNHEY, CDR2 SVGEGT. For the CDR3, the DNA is TGTGCCAGCAGTTACTCCTTCGTACAGAGATACGAGCAGTACTTC. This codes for CASSYSFVQRYEQYF.

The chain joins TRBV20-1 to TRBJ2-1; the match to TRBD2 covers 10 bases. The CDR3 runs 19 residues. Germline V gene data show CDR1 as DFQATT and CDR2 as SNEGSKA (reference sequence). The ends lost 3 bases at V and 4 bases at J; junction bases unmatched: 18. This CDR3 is CSASRLVLAGGPKYNEQFF. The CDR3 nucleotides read TGCAGTGCTAGTCGCCTCGTCTTAGCGGGGGGCCCTAAATACAATGAGCAGTTCTTC.

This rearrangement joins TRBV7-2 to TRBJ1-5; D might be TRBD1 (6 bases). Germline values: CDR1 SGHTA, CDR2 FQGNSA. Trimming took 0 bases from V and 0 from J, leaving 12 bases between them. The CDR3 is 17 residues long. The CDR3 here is CASSLARGPYSNQPQHF. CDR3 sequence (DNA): TGTGCCAGCAGCTTAGCCAGGGGACCGTATAGCAATCAGCCCCAGCATTTT.

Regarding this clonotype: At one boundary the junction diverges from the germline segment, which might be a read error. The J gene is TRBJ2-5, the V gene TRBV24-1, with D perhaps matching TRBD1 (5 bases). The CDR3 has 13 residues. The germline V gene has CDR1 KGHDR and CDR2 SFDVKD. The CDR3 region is CATGEAGQEAQYF. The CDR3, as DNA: TGTGCCACCGGAGAGGCAGGGCAAGAGGCCCAGTACTTC.

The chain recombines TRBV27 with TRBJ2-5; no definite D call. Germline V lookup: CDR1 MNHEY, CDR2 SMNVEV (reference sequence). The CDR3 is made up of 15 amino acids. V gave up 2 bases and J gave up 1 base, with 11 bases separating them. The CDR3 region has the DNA TGTGCCAGCAGTTTACTCACAAGCCCCCAAGAGACCCAGTACTTC. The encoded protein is CASSLLTSPQETQYF.

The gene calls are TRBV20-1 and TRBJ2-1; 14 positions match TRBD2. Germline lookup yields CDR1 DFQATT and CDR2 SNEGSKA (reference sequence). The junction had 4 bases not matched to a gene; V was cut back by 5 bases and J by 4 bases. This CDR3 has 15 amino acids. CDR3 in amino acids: CSAAGTSGGYNEQFF. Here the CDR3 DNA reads TGCAGTGCTGCTGGGACTAGCGGGGGATACAATGAGCAGTTCTTC.

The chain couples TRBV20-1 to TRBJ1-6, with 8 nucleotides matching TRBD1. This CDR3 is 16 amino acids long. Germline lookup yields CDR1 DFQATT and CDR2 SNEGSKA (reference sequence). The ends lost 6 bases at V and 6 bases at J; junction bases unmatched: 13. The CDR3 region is CSAAGQGALSNSPLHF. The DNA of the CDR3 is TGCAGTGCGGCCGGACAGGGAGCCTTGAGTAATTCACCCCTCCACTTT.

The CDR3 DNA reads as TGTGCCAGCAGTTACCCAGGGGGGGTGGGGTCAGATACGCAGTATTTT. Its protein product is CASSYPGGVGSDTQYF. The rearrangement links TRBV6-6 to TRBJ2-3; D assignment may be TRBD1 or TRBD2 (7 bases each). Germline loops: CDR1 MNHNY, CDR2 SVGAGI (reference sequence). CDR3 length equals 16 residues. Deletions cut 2 bases from V and 4 bases from J, with 16 bases between.

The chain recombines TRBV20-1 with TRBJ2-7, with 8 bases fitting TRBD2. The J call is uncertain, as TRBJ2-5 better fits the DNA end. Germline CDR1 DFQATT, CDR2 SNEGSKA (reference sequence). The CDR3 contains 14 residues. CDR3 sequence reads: CSASPGLVRETQYF. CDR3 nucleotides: TGCAGTGCTAGTCCGGGACTAGTCCGAGAGACCCAGTACTTC.

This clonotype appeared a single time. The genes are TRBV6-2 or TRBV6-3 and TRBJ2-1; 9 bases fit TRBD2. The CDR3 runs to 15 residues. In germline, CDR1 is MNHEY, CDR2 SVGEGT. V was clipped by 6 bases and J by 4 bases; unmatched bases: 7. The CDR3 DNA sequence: TGTGCCAGCAGCCCCCCTAGCGGGGTTTACAATGAGCAGTTCTTC. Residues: CASSPPSGVYNEQFF.